This T cell receptor beta chain comes out of a study of T cell repertoires in ileal Crohn's disease. Sequencing was performed with immunoSEQ multiplex PCR; in TCRdb, only in-frame clones are kept and a portion is missing. The sample yields some 5,400 clones, about 69% seen once. This sample's time point: neoterminal ileum biopsy at postoperative endoscopy, about 6 months after surgery. Germline V lookup: CDR1 MGHRA, CDR2 YSYEKL. V lost 1 base and J 2 bases, leaving 7 bases between the germline ends. This CDR3 contains 14 residues. This TCR was recovered from an adult with Crohn's disease. The specimen sequenced was ileal tissue. The chain links TRBV4-1 to TRBJ2-3; D possibly corresponds to TRBD1 (5 bases). The CDR3 DNA follows: TGCGCCAGCAGCCAAGGGACACCCACAGATACGCAGTATTTT. It encodes CASSQGTPTDTQYF.